This passage covers 20 T cell receptor beta chains from one sample sequenced in a study of T cells in Graves' hyperthyroidism and ophthalmopathy. TCR beta CDR3 regions were amplified from RNA. During a first-round RT-PCR of the TCR CDR3, the HTBI primer set was used. Each CDR3 protein is one row after TCRdb ran MiXCR on the multiplex PCR reads. The sample records over 500,000 distinct CDR3 sequences, 15% to 20% being singletons. The sequencing input was blood. These receptors were obtained from a woman aged 25-40 years with Graves' ophthalmopathy.

The table lists this clonotype with many counts. The chain is built from TRBV28 and TRBJ2-3; 7 positions match TRBD2. Germline V lookup: CDR1 MDHEN, CDR2 SYDVKM. The CDR3 length is 13 residues. The trim removed 7 bases at V and 1 base at J, leaving 2 bases unmatched. The CDR3 loop reads CASTGGGTDTQYF. CDR3 nucleotide sequence: TGTGCCAGCACTGGGGGGGGCACAGATACGCAGTATTTT.

This clonotype occurred a few times. V is TRBV27 and J is TRBJ1-5, with D possibly TRBD1 on 5 matching bases. CDR1 and CDR2 from the germline V gene are MNHEY and SMNVEV (reference sequence). The CDR3 is 13 amino acids. V lost 3 bases to trimming and J lost 5 bases, with 8 bases between them. The chain's CDR3 is CASSLDIYQPQHF. In DNA form, the CDR3 reads TGTGCCAGCAGTTTGGACATCTATCAGCCCCAGCATTTT.

V is TRBV7-2 and J is TRBJ2-2; 7 bases fit TRBD2. Germline loops: CDR1 SGHTA, CDR2 FQGNSA. This CDR3 region has 16 residues. Trimming removed 1 base from V and 4 bases from J; junction bases left unmatched: 6. Here the CDR3 reads CASSLELGLPTGELFF. CDR3 bases: TGTGCCAGCAGCTTAGAGCTGGGACTACCCACCGGGGAGCTGTTTTTT.

In its sample, this clonotype was seen many times. The chain is built from TRBV20-1 and TRBJ1-1; no clear D. Germline CDR1 DFQATT, CDR2 SNEGSKA (reference sequence). Trimming cost V 4 bases and J 8 bases, with 17 bases left between them. The CDR3 sequence is 13 residues long. The CDR3 coding sequence is TGCAGTGCTAAATCGGGGAATGGGCCAGAAGCTTTCTTT. Residues: CSAKSGNGPEAFF.

This clonotype was recorded a few times. The gene calls are TRBV9 and TRBJ1-1; 9 positions match TRBD1. CDR1 SGDLS and CDR2 YYNGEE come from the germline V gene. J was trimmed by 6 bases and V by 4 bases; bases with no gene match: 13. CDR3 length equals 16 residues. CDR3 residues: CASSQAPQTGGPEAFF. The DNA of the CDR3 is TGTGCCAGCAGCCAAGCCCCTCAGACAGGGGGGCCTGAAGCTTTCTTT.

V gene TRBV13 combines with J gene TRBJ2-1; D not resolved. The V end was cut by 5 bases, the J end by 5 bases, with 16 bases between. The CDR3 runs 15 residues. Germline V lookup: CDR1 PRHDT, CDR2 FYEKMQ (reference sequence). CDR3 in amino acids: CASSPRPKPNNEQFF. The CDR3 DNA reads TGTGCCAGCAGCCCCCGACCCAAACCAAACAATGAGCAGTTCTTC.

The rearrangement joins TRBV7-2 to TRBJ2-3, with D hard to call. V lost 5 bases to trimming and J lost 2 bases, with 11 bases between them. The germline CDR1 and CDR2 sequences are SGHTA and FQGNSA. The CDR3 covers 14 residues. The CDR3, as DNA: TGTGCCAGCAGCCCTGGGTACGTCACAGATACGCAGTATTTT. It translates to CASSPGYVTDTQYF.

This clonotype was found many times. This chain uses TRBV6-2 or TRBV6-3 with TRBJ2-7; D is unclear. Germline V gene data show CDR1 as MNHEY and CDR2 as SVGEGT. The V and J ends lost 8 bases and 0 bases respectively, with 14 bases between them. The CDR3 length is 14 residues. CDR3 loop: CASVFDSASYEQYF. CDR3 DNA: TGTGCCAGCGTCTTTGATTCCGCCTCCTACGAGCAGTACTTC.

This clonotype was recorded many times. V is TRBV30 and J is TRBJ1-1, with a tentative D call TRBD1 (5 bases). The CDR3 is made up of 13 amino acids. CDR1 GTSNPN and CDR2 SVGIG come from the germline V gene (reference sequence). Trimming pared 8 bases from V and 2 bases from J, leaving 15 bases between. This CDR3 reads CAGGSRRNTEAFF. CDR3 coding DNA: TGTGCCGGGGGGTCTAGGCGAAACACTGAAGCTTTCTTT.

The rearrangement uses TRBV4-1 and TRBJ2-1; weak D call: TRBD2 (7 bases). CDR1 and CDR2 (germline): MGHRA, YSYEKL. The CDR3 extends over 18 amino acids. V shed 4 bases and J shed 3 bases, with 22 bases lying between them. The CDR3 loop is CASSPRERGGARYNEQFF. Here the CDR3 DNA reads TGCGCCAGCAGCCCCAGAGAAAGGGGGGGAGCCCGCTACAATGAGCAGTTCTTC.

This clonotype has a handful of counts. Its ends do not fully match the called genes, so a read error is possible. The V gene is TRBV7-9, the J gene TRBJ1-6; D is possibly TRBD1 (6 bases). This CDR3 comprises 14 residues. CDR1 and CDR2 (germline): SEHNR, FQNEAQ (reference sequence). DNA of the CDR3: TGTGCCAGCGACGGACAGACCTTTGGTTCACCCCTTCACTTT. Amino acids: CASDGQTFGSPLHF.

Concerning this clonotype itself: A read error may produce the germline difference seen at one junction end. This chain links TRBV6-1 with TRBJ1-2, with TRBD1 matching 9 bases. Germline CDR1 reads MNHNS; CDR2 reads SASEGT. CDR3 length: 17 amino acids. The CDR3 sequence: CASSKAGRQGEGYGYTF. The CDR3 DNA is TGTGCCAGCAGTAAAGCCGGCCGACAGGGGGAAGGGTATGGCTACACCTTC.

This clonotype was found a few times. The chain has TRBV7-9 and TRBJ2-2; D may be TRBD2 (5 bases). The CDR3 is 12 amino acids. Trimming removed 8 bases from V and 3 bases from J, with 7 bases in between. Germline V gene sequence: CDR1 SEHNR, CDR2 FQNEAQ (reference sequence). The CDR3 loop reads CASRGHTGELFF. CDR3 bases: TGTGCCAGCCGAGGGCACACCGGGGAGCTGTTTTTT.

This clonotype was observed many times. The CDR3 here is CASSEAGRETQYF. For the CDR3, the DNA is TGCGCCAGCAGTGAGGCAGGGAGAGAGACCCAGTACTTC. This chain connects TRBV10-1 to TRBJ2-5; D could derive from TRBD1 or TRBD2 (5 bases each). The CDR3 is made up of 13 amino acids. Trimming took 2 bases from V and 4 from J, leaving 8 bases between them. CDR1 WNHNN and CDR2 SYGVQD come from the germline V gene (reference sequence).

V usage is TRBV20-1 and J usage is TRBJ2-3, with D perhaps TRBD1 (5 bases). The CDR3 loop spans 15 amino acids. Per the germline V gene, CDR1 is DFQATT and CDR2 is SNEGSKA (reference sequence). V lost 1 base, J lost 8 bases, and 19 bases lay in between. The chain's CDR3 is CSARVLLGVEGTQYF. The CDR3, as DNA: TGCAGTGCTAGAGTTTTGTTAGGGGTCGAAGGTACGCAGTATTTT.

The chain is built from TRBV14 and TRBJ2-3; TRBD1 matches 9 bases. The CDR3 length is 18 residues. From germline, CDR1 is SGHDN and CDR2 FVKESK. V shed 0 bases and J 5 bases; nucleotides not matched to a gene: 12. Here the CDR3 reads CASSQDFGTGILEDTQYF. As DNA, the CDR3 is TGTGCCAGCAGCCAAGATTTCGGGACAGGGATTTTGGAAGATACGCAGTATTTT.

This clonotype was seen a handful of times. The genes are TRBV19 and TRBJ1-1, with 10 bases fitting TRBD1. The V gene's germline CDR1 is LNHDA and CDR2 SQIVND (reference sequence). The CDR3 length is 16 residues. V trimming: 6 bases; J trimming: 1 base; junction bases outside the gene matches: 8. This chain's CDR3 is CASSRDRGFRNTEAFF. DNA for the CDR3: TGTGCCAGTAGCCGGGACAGGGGCTTTCGGAACACTGAAGCTTTCTTT.

This clonotype came up a few times. The chain links TRBV14 to TRBJ2-2, with TRBD1 matching over 9 bases. In germline, CDR1 is SGHDN, CDR2 FVKESK. The CDR3 is 16 amino acids. J gave up 6 bases and V 1 base, and 6 bases lay outside the gene matches. The CDR3 bases are TGTGCCAGCAGCCAAGGGGGACAGGGACCCTCCGGGGAGCTGTTTTTT. This sequence encodes CASSQGGQGPSGELFF.

This clonotype occurred many times. This sequence joins TRBV27 and TRBJ1-1; 8 nucleotides line up with TRBD1. J gave up 5 bases and V 3 bases, and 5 bases lay outside the gene matches. The length of the CDR3 is 14 residues. The germline CDR1 and CDR2 sequences are MNHEY and SMNVEV (reference sequence). In DNA, the CDR3 is TGTGCCAGCAGTTTCAGGGGGCGTTGGACTGAAGCTTTCTTT. The encoded protein is CASSFRGRWTEAFF.

The genes are TRBV3-1 and TRBJ2-2; maybe TRBD2 (5 bases). In germline, CDR1 is LGHDT, CDR2 YNNKEL (reference sequence). There are 12 residues in the CDR3. The V gene lost 6 bases and the J gene lost 8 bases, with 10 bases spanning the gap. The CDR3 loop reads CASSQTRGELFF. The CDR3 DNA is TGTGCCAGCAGTCAAACTAGAGGGGAGCTGTTTTTT.